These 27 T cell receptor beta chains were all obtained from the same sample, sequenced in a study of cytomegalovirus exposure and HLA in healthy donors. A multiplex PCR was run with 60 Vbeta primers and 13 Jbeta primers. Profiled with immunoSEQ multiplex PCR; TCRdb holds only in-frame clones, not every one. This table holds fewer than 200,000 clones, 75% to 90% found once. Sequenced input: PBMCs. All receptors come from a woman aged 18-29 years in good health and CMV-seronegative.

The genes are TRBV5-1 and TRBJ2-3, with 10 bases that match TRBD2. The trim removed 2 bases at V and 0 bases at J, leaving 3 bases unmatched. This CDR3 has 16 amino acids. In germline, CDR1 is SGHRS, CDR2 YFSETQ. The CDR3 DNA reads TGCGCCAGCAGCTTAGCGACTAGCGGGAGCACAGATACGCAGTATTTT. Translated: CASSLATSGSTDTQYF.

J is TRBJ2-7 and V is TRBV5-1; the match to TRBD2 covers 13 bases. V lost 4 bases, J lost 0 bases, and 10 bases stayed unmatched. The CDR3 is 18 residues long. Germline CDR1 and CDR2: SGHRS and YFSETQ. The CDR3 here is CASSLRTSGGLSSYEQYF. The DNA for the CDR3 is TGCGCCAGCAGCCTAAGGACTAGCGGGGGATTAAGCTCCTACGAGCAGTACTTC.

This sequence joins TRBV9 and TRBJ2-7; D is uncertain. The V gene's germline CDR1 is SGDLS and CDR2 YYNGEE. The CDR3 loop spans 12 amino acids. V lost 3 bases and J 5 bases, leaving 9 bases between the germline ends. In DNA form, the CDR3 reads TGTGCCAGCAGCGCCCGTTCCGACGAGCAGTACTTC. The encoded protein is CASSARSDEQYF.

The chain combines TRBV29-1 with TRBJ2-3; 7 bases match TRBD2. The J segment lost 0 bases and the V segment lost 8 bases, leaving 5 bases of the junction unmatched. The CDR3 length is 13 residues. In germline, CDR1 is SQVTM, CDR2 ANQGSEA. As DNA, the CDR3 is TGCAGCTTCTGGACTAGGAGCACAGATACGCAGTATTTT. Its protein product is CSFWTRSTDTQYF.

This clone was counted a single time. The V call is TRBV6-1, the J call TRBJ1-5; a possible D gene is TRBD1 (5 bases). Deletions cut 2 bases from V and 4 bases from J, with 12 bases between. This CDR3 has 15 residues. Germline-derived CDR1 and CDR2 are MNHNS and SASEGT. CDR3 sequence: CASSEYTTGNQPQHF. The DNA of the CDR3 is TGTGCCAGCAGTGAATACACCACAGGAAATCAGCCCCAGCATTTT.

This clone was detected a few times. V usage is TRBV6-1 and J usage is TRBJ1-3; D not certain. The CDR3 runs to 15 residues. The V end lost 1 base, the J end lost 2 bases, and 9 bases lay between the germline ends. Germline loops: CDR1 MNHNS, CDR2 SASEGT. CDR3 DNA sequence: TGTGCCAGCAGTGAAGAGGAGGGCACTGGAAACACCATATATTTT. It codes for CASSEEEGTGNTIYF.

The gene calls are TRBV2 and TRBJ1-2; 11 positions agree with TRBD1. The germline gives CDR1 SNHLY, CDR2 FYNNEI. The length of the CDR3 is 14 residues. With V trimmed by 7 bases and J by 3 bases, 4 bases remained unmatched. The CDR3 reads CASNRDRGDYGYTF. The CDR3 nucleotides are TGTGCCAGCAACCGGGACAGGGGGGACTATGGCTACACCTTC.

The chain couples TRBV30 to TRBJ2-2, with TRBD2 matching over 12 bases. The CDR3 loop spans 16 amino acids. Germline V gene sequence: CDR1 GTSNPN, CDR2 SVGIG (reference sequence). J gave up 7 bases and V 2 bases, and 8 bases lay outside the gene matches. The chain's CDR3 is CAWSHTLAGGFGELFF. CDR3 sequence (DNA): TGTGCCTGGAGTCATACCCTAGCGGGAGGGTTCGGGGAGCTGTTTTTT.

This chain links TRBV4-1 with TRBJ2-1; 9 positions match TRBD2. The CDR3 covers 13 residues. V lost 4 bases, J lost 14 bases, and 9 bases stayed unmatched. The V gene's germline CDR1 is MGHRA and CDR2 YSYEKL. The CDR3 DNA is TGCGCCAGCAGCCCTGGAGTAGCGGGGGATAAGTTCTTC. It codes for CASSPGVAGDKFF.

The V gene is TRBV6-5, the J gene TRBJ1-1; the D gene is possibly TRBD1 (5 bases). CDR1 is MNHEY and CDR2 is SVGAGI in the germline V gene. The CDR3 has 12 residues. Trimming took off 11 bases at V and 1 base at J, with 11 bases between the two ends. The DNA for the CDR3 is TGTGCCTGCTCAAGGGGGAACACTGAAGCTTTCTTT. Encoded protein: CACSRGNTEAFF.

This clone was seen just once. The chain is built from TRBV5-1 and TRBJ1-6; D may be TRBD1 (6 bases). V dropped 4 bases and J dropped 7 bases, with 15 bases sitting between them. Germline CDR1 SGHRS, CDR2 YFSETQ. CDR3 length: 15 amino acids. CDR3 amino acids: CASSTDGQRNSPLHF. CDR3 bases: TGCGCCAGCAGCACTGATGGACAGAGGAATTCACCCCTCCACTTT.

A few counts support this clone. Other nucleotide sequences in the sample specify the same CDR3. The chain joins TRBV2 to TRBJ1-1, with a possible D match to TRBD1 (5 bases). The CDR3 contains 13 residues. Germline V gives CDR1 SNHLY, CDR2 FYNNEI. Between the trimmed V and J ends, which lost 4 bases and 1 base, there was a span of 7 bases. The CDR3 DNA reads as TGTGCCAGCAGTGGGCAGGGGAACACTGAAGCTTTCTTT. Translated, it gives CASSGQGNTEAFF. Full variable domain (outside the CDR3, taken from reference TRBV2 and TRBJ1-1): EPEVTQTPSHQVTQMGQEVILRCVPISNHLYFYWYRQILGQKVEFLVSFYNNEISEKSEIFDDQFSVERPDGSNFTLKIRSTKLEDSAMYFCASSGQGNTEAFFGQGTRLTVV.

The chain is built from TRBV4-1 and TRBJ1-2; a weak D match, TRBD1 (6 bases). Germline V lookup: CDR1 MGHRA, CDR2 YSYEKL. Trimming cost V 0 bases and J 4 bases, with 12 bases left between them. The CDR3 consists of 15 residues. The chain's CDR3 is CASSQEQQGGYGYTF. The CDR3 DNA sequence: TGCGCCAGCAGCCAAGAACAACAGGGTGGCTATGGCTACACCTTC.

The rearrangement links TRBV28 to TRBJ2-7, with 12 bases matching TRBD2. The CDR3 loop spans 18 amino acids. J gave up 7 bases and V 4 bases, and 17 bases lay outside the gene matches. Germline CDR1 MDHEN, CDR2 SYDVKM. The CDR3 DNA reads TGTGCCAGCAGTTATCTTCCTAGCGGGAGGGCCTGGGTCTTGGAGCAGTACTTC. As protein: CASSYLPSGRAWVLEQYF.

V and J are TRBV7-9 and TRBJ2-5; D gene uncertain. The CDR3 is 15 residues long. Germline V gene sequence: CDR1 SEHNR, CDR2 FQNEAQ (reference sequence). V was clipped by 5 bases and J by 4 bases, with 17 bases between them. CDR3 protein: CASSRLSVGGETQYF. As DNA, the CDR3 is TGTGCCAGCAGCCGCTTGTCGGTAGGCGGAGAGACCCAGTACTTC.

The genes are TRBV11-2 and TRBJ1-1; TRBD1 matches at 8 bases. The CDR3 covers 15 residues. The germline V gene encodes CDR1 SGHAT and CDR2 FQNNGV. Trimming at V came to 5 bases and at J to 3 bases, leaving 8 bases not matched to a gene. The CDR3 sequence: CASSRVGQGDTEAFF. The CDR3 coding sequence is TGTGCCAGCAGCCGCGTCGGACAGGGCGACACTGAAGCTTTCTTT.

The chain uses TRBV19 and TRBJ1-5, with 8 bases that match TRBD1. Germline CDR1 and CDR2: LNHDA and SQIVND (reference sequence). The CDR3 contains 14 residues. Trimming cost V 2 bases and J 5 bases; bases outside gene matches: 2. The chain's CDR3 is CASSIIQGDQPQHF. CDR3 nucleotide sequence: TGTGCCAGTAGTATAATACAGGGGGATCAGCCCCAGCATTTT.

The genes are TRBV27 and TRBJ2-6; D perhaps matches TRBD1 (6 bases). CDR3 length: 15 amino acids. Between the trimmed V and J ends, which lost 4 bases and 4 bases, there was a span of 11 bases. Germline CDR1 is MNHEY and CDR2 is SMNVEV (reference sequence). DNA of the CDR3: TGTGCCAGCAGTTATACAGGGTCCGGGGCCAACGTCCTGACTTTC. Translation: CASSYTGSGANVLTF. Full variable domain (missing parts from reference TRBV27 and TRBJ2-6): EAQVTQNPRYLITVTGKKLTVTCSQNMNHEYMSWYRQDPGLGLRQIYYSMNVEVTDKGDVPEGYKVSRKEKRNFPLILESPSPNQTSLYFCASSYTGSGANVLTFGAGSRLTVL.

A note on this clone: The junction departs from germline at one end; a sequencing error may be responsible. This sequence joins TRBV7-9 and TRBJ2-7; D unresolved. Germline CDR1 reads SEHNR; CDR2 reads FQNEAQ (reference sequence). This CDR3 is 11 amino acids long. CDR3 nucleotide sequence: TGTTCCAGCAGCCCAATTTACGAGCAGTACTTC. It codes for CSSSPIYEQYF.

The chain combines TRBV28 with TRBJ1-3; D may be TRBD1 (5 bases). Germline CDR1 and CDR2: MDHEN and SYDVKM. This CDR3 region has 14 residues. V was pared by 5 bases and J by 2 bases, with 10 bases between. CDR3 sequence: CASSPAGPGNTIYF. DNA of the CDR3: TGTGCCAGCAGTCCCGCGGGGCCTGGAAACACCATATATTTT.

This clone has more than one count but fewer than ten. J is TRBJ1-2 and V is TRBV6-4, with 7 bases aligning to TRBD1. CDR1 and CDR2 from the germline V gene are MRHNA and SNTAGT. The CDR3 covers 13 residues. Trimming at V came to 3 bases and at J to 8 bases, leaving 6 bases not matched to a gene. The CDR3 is CASSEETGSGYTF. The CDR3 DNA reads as TGTGCCAGCAGTGAAGAGACAGGGAGCGGCTACACCTTC.

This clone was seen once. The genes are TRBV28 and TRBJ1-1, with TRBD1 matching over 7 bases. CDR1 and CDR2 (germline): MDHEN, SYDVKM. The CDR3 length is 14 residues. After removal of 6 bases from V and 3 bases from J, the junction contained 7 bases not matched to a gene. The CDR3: CASRITGQYTEAFF. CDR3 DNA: TGTGCCAGCAGAATCACGGGACAGTACACTGAAGCTTTCTTT.

The CDR3 DNA reads TGTGCCAGCAGCTCTACCCGGGGTAATGAGCAGTTCTTC. Protein product: CASSSTRGNEQFF. V gene TRBV7-8 combines with J gene TRBJ2-1; a possible D gene is TRBD2 (5 bases). CDR1 is SGHVS, CDR2 FQNEAQ, per germline. Between the trimmed V and J ends, which lost 4 bases and 7 bases, there was a span of 11 bases. The CDR3 runs to 13 residues. The full variable domain, rest sourced from reference TRBV7-8 and TRBJ2-1, is GAGVSQSPRYKVAKRGQDVALRCDPISGHVSLFWYQQALGQGPEFLTYFQNEAQLDKSGLPSDRFFAERPEGSVSTLKIQRTQQEDSAVYLCASSSTRGNEQFFGPGTRLTVL.

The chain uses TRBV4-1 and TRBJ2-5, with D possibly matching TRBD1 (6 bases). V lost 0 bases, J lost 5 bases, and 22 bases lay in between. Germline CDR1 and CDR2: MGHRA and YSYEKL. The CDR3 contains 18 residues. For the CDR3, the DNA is TGCGCCAGCAGCCAAGACCAGGACAGCCTTTCGACTCGGGAGACCCAGTACTTC. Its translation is CASSQDQDSLSTRETQYF.

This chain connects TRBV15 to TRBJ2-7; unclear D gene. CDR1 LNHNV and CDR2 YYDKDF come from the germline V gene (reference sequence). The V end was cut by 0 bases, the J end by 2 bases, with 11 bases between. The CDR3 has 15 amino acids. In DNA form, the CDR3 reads TGTGCCACCAGCAGAGATGTAGCAGACCCCTACGAGCAGTACTTC. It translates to CATSRDVADPYEQYF.

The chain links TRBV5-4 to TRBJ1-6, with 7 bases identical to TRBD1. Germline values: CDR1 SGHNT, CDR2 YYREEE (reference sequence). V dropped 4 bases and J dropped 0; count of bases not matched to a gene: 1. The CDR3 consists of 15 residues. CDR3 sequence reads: CASSRDSSYNSPLHF. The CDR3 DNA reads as TGTGCCAGCAGCCGGGACAGCTCCTATAATTCACCCCTCCACTTT.

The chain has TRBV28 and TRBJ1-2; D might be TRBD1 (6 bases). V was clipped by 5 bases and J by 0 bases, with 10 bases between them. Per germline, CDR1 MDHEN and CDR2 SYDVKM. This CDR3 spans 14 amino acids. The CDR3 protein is CASSGDTTNYGYTF. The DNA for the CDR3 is TGTGCCAGCAGTGGGGACACCACTAACTATGGCTACACCTTC.